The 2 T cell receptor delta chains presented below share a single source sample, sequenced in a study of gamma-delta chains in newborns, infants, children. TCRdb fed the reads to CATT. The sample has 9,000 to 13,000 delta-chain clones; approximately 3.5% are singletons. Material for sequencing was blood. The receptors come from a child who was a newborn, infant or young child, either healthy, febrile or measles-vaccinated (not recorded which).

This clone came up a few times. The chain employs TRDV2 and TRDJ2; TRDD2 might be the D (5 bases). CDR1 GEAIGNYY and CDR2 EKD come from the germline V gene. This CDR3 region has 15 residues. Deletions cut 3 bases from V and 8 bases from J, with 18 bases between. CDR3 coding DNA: TGTGCCTGTGACCCCCTACTCAGCCTTGGGGCACAACTCTTCTTT. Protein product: CACDPLLSLGAQLFF.

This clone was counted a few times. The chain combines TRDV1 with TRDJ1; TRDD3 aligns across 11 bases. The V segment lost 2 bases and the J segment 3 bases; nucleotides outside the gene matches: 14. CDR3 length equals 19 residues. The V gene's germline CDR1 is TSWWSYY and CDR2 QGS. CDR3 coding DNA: TGTGCTCTTGGGGAAGAGTACTGGGGGATAAGCTATGAGGCCGATAAACTCATCTTT. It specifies CALGEEYWGISYEADKLIF.